This T cell receptor (beta chain) was found in a study of shared T cell receptors in the human thymus. J gave up 7 bases and V 11 bases, and 13 bases lay outside the gene matches. CDR1 is SGHDN, CDR2 FVKESK, per germline. The CDR3 totals 15 residues. Method: immunoSEQ multiplex PCR; TCRdb's copy keeps in-frame clones and lacks some. This repertoire shows about 500,000 clones, around 82% found once; its top ten account for about 0.013%. A further study also used this sample, focusing on human thymus T cells. That work adds: It was healthy Finnish infants having corrective surgery for congenital heart defects who were the donors. Resections removed during corrective heart surgery provided the thymus tissue used. V and J gene usage appeared biased in thymic and blood repertoires. Related research examined unrelated individuals and reported that their thymic repertoires overlapped highly.

The rearrangement uses TRBV14 and TRBJ2-1, with 11 bases aligning to TRBD2. The sample consisted of thymocytes. The receptor was derived from a boy under two years old with a congenital heart defect. CDR3 protein: CASLPTSGSLNEQFF. In nucleotides, the CDR3 is TGTGCCTCCCTCCCCACTAGCGGGAGCTTGAATGAGCAGTTCTTC.